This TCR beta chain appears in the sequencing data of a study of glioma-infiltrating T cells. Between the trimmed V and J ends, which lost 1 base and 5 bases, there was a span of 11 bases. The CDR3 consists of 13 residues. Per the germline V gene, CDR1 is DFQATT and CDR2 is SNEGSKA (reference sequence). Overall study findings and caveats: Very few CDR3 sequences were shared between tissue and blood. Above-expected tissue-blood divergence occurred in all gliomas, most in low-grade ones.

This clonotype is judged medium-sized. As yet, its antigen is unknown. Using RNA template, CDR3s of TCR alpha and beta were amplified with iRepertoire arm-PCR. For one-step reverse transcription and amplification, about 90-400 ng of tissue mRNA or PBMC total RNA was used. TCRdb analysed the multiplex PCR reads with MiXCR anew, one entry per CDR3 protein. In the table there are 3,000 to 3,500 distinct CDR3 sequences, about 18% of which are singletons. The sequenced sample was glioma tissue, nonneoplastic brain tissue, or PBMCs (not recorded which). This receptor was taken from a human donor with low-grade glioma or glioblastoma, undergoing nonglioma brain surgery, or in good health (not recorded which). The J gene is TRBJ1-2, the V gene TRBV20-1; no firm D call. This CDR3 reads CSARVAQRYGYTF. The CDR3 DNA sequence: TGCAGTGCTAGAGTGGCCCAGAGATATGGCTACACCTTC.